A single sample gave rise to the 31 T cell receptor beta chains below, sequenced in a study of CD8 T cells in Susac syndrome. Roughly 0.45 to 1 ug RNA was reverse transcribed with random hexamers. Using its own MiXCR run on the immunoSEQ multiplex PCR reads, TCRdb lists one record per CDR3 protein. In the table there are approximately 200,000 distinct CDR3 sequences, around 95% of which are singletons. Sequencing was performed on CD4+ T cells from PBMCs. The origin of the receptors is a human donor with multiple sclerosis.

The genes are TRBV9 and TRBJ2-5; D is undetermined. This CDR3 spans 14 amino acids. Trimming left V 3 bases short and J 7 bases short, with 16 bases between. The V gene's germline CDR1 is SGDLS and CDR2 YYNGEE. As DNA, the CDR3 is TGTGCCAGCAGCGGTAGTGAAGGTGCAGGGACCCAGTACTTC. Its protein product is CASSGSEGAGTQYF.

The table lists this clonotype with a count of one. J is TRBJ1-1 and V is TRBV11-2; D uncertain. Germline assignment: CDR1 SGHAT and CDR2 FQNNGV. V lost 2 bases and J lost 9, with 10 bases in between. CDR3 length: 12 amino acids. The CDR3 coding sequence is TGTGCCAGCAGCTTAAGTGAGTTCAAAGCTTTCTTT. Residues: CASSLSEFKAFF. The whole variable domain, filled in from reference TRBV11-2 and TRBJ1-1, reads EAGVAQSPRYKIIEKRQSVAFWCNPISGHATLYWYQQILGQGPKLLIQFQNNGVVDDSQLPKDRFSAERLKGVDSTLKIQPAKLEDSAVYLCASSLSEFKAFFGQGTRLTVV.

J is TRBJ1-1 and V is TRBV5-1; unclear D gene. Germline assignment: CDR1 SGHRS and CDR2 YFSETQ. The CDR3 has 16 residues. V lost 0 bases, J lost 2 bases, and 14 bases lay in between. DNA of the CDR3: TGCGCCAGCAGCTTGGAGGACGGTCCGAGAAACACTGAAGCTTTCTTT. It translates to CASSLEDGPRNTEAFF.

The chain combines TRBV2 with TRBJ1-2, with TRBD1 as a possible D gene (5 bases). V was shortened by 8 bases and J by 8 bases, with 15 bases between the two germline ends. The CDR3 contains 12 residues. Germline V gives CDR1 SNHLY, CDR2 FYNNEI. In DNA form, the CDR3 reads TGTGCCAGCGGGGAGAGGGGAGGCGGCTACACCTTC. Amino acid sequence: CASGERGGGYTF.

The chain has TRBV4-2 and TRBJ2-2; D unresolved. In germline, CDR1 is LGHNA, CDR2 YNFKEQ. Trimming shortened V by 2 bases and J by 0 bases, and 10 bases separated the two germline ends. The CDR3 is 16 amino acids. CDR3 DNA sequence: TGTGCCAGCAGCCAATGGTTTGGTGCGAACACCGGGGAGCTGTTTTTT. Protein sequence: CASSQWFGANTGELFF.

The genes are TRBV5-4 and TRBJ2-1, with D unresolved. Between the trimmed V and J ends, which lost 0 bases and 2 bases, there was a span of 3 bases. The CDR3 length is 13 residues. Germline V gene data show CDR1 as SGHNT and CDR2 as YYREEE (reference sequence). The CDR3 sequence: CASSLGAYNEQFF. CDR3 DNA sequence: TGTGCCAGCAGCTTGGGTGCCTACAATGAGCAGTTCTTC. The complete variable domain, with remaining parts taken from reference TRBV5-4 and TRBJ2-1, reads ETGVTQSPTHLIKTRGQQVTLRCSSQSGHNTVSWYQQALGQGPQFIFQYYREEENGRGNFPPRFSGLQFPNYSSELNVNALELDDSALYLCASSLGAYNEQFFGPGTRLTVL.

Remarks on this clonotype: The junction shows a germline mismatch at one end, possibly a read error. CDR3 DNA: TGCAGTCCTAGACAGGGGGCCTATGAGCAGTTCTTC. Amino acids: CSPRQGAYEQFF. V is TRBV20-1 and J is TRBJ2-1, with 10 bases matching TRBD1. There are 12 residues in the CDR3. Germline assignment: CDR1 DFQATT and CDR2 SNEGSKA (reference sequence).

The V call is TRBV4-2, the J call TRBJ1-2; the D gene is possibly TRBD1 (5 bases). From germline, CDR1 is LGHNA and CDR2 YNFKEQ. The V gene lost 3 bases and the J gene lost 2 bases, with 13 bases spanning the gap. The CDR3 contains 15 residues. Here the CDR3 reads CASSQGGGDNYGYTF. The CDR3 DNA reads TGTGCCAGCAGCCAGGGGGGAGGGGACAACTATGGCTACACCTTC.

The rearrangement links TRBV3-1 to TRBJ2-3, with 9 bases fitting TRBD2. Losses at the gene ends were 1 base for V and 5 bases for J; bases not matched to a gene: 4. This CDR3 has 15 residues. Looked up from germline, CDR1 is LGHDT and CDR2 is YNNKEL (reference sequence). The CDR3 sequence: CASSQVASGVDTQYF. DNA for the CDR3: TGTGCCAGCAGCCAAGTGGCTAGCGGGGTAGATACGCAGTATTTT.

The J gene is TRBJ1-5, the V gene TRBV5-1, with a weak D call TRBD1 (5 bases). V was trimmed by 5 bases and J by 8 bases, leaving 20 bases between them. The germline V gene has CDR1 SGHRS and CDR2 YFSETQ. This CDR3 contains 15 residues. Here the CDR3 DNA reads TGCGCCAGCAGTCGGGGCTCGACCTCTCAGGAGCCCCAGCATTTT. This encodes CASSRGSTSQEPQHF. Combining the CDR3 with reference TRBV5-1 and TRBJ1-5 gives the whole variable domain KAGVTQTPRYLIKTRGQQVTLSCSPISGHRSVSWYQQTPGQGLQFLFEYFSETQRNKGNFPGRFSGRQFSNSRSEMNVSTLELGDSALYLCASSRGSTSQEPQHFGDGTRLSIL.

V is TRBV30 and J is TRBJ1-5; D might be TRBD1 (6 bases). The CDR3 is 15 amino acids. V dropped 2 bases and J dropped 9 bases, with 20 bases sitting between them. Germline CDR1 reads GTSNPN; CDR2 reads SVGIG (reference sequence). The CDR3 loop reads CAWSPSGQLYRPQHF. In DNA form, the CDR3 reads TGTGCCTGGAGTCCTTCCGGACAGTTGTATCGGCCCCAGCATTTT.

The J gene is TRBJ1-1, the V gene TRBV5-6, with no clear D. The V end lost 0 bases, the J end lost 1 base, and 7 bases lay between the germline ends. Looked up from germline, CDR1 is SGHDT and CDR2 is YYEEEE. This CDR3 has 14 amino acids. The CDR3 protein is CASSLVVGNTEAFF. The CDR3 bases are TGTGCCAGCAGCTTGGTCGTGGGGAACACTGAAGCTTTCTTT.

The chain employs TRBV9 and TRBJ1-1; the D is unclear. Germline CDR1 reads SGDLS; CDR2 reads YYNGEE. This CDR3 contains 14 residues. V was shortened by 0 bases and J by 1 base, with 7 bases between the two germline ends. The CDR3 region has the DNA TGTGCCAGCAGCGTAGTGTCACAGAACACTGAAGCTTTCTTT. Translating it yields CASSVVSQNTEAFF.

This chain connects TRBV20-1 to TRBJ2-3; TRBD2 aligns across 10 bases. The CDR3 length is 14 residues. V trimming: 6 bases; J trimming: 4 bases; junction bases outside the gene matches: 7. Per the germline V gene, CDR1 is DFQATT and CDR2 is SNEGSKA (reference sequence). DNA for the CDR3: TGCAGTGCCCGAAGCGGGGGGGCTCCAGATACGCAGTATTTT. Its protein is CSARSGGAPDTQYF.

This chain joins TRBV20-1 and TRBJ2-1, with 9 bases fitting TRBD2. Germline CDR1 reads DFQATT; CDR2 reads SNEGSKA (reference sequence). The CDR3 runs to 18 residues. Trimming cost V 0 bases and J 8 bases; bases outside gene matches: 17. In nucleotides, the CDR3 is TGCAGTGCTAGAGATTACTTAGCGGGGGCCATCCGGCTCGATGAGCAGTTCTTC. This sequence encodes CSARDYLAGAIRLDEQFF.

The chain is built from TRBV19 and TRBJ2-1; 9 nucleotides line up with TRBD1. V lost 5 bases and J lost 4; bases outside the gene matches: 9. CDR1 is LNHDA, CDR2 SQIVND, per germline (reference sequence). CDR3 length equals 16 residues. The CDR3 nucleotides are TGTGCCAGTAGTGGGGACAGGGCCAGGGGGTACAATGAGCAGTTCTTC. Translated: CASSGDRARGYNEQFF.

The genes are TRBV13 and TRBJ1-6; weak D call: TRBD1 (6 bases). Between the trimmed V and J ends, which lost 5 bases and 10 bases, there was a span of 18 bases. In germline, CDR1 is PRHDT, CDR2 FYEKMQ (reference sequence). This CDR3 is 15 amino acids long. The CDR3 spells CASSHRWGAESPLHF. CDR3 nucleotide sequence: TGTGCCAGCAGCCACCGGTGGGGGGCTGAATCACCCCTCCACTTT.

The chain is built from TRBV5-4 and TRBJ2-1, with D maybe TRBD1 (6 bases). The CDR3 spans 16 residues. Trimming left V 2 bases short and J 8 bases short, with 20 bases between. Germline V CDR1 and CDR2: SGHNT, YYREEE (reference sequence). The CDR3 loop reads CASSFRSGHLGDEQFF. CDR3 in DNA: TGTGCCAGCAGCTTTCGTTCGGGACACCTAGGGGATGAGCAGTTCTTC.

The chain recombines TRBV12-3 or TRBV12-4 with TRBJ2-7; 8 bases align to TRBD2. CDR3 length: 16 residues. The J segment lost 0 bases and the V segment lost 4 bases, leaving 8 bases of the junction unmatched. CDR3 sequence (DNA): TGTGCCAGCAGTTGGGCGGGGGGCTTGAGCTCCTACGAGCAGTACTTC. This encodes CASSWAGGLSSYEQYF.

This chain uses TRBV7-9 with TRBJ2-7; D is perhaps TRBD2 (6 bases). This CDR3 has 14 amino acids. The germline V gene has CDR1 SEHNR and CDR2 FQNEAQ (reference sequence). Trimming took 7 bases from V and 6 from J, leaving 19 bases between them. CDR3 bases: TGTGCCAGCAACCCCCCTGGCCAGGGAGGCGAGCAGTACTTC. Its protein product is CASNPPGQGGEQYF.

The chain combines TRBV2 with TRBJ2-3; unclear D gene. The germline CDR1 and CDR2 sequences are SNHLY and FYNNEI. This CDR3 has 16 amino acids. Between the trimmed V and J ends, which lost 7 bases and 0 bases, there was a span of 17 bases. The CDR3: CASTSLVDISTDTQYF. The CDR3 nucleotides are TGTGCCAGCACGTCGCTGGTAGACATCAGCACAGATACGCAGTATTTT.

The chain joins TRBV3-1 to TRBJ1-5, with D perhaps matching TRBD1 (5 bases). Germline V gives CDR1 LGHDT, CDR2 YNNKEL (reference sequence). The CDR3 loop spans 16 amino acids. V was cut by 1 base and J by 5 bases, with 15 bases left in between. In DNA form, the CDR3 reads TGTGCCAGCAGCCAAGGGAATTGGGGACCGCATCAGCCCCAGCATTTT. It yields the protein CASSQGNWGPHQPQHF.

The chain combines TRBV10-3 with TRBJ1-6, with D uncertain. Trimming took off 6 bases at V and 6 bases at J, with 15 bases between the two ends. Germline V gives CDR1 ENHRY, CDR2 SYGVKD. The length of the CDR3 is 15 residues. CDR3 in DNA: TGTGCCATCAGCCAGCGAGGAGATAGTAATTCACCCCTCCACTTT. Protein product: CAISQRGDSNSPLHF.

The V gene is TRBV14, the J gene TRBJ2-4; TRBD1 is a possible D gene (5 bases). The CDR3 runs to 17 residues. V was cut by 1 base and J by 1 base, with 14 bases left in between. Germline assignment: CDR1 SGHDN and CDR2 FVKESK. The CDR3: CASSQGPGYRAKNIQYF. For the CDR3, the DNA is TGTGCCAGCAGCCAAGGCCCAGGGTACCGGGCCAAAAACATTCAGTACTTC.

The rearrangement links TRBV29-1 to TRBJ2-2, with 7 bases aligning to TRBD1. CDR3 size: 14 residues. Germline V gene data show CDR1 as SQVTM and CDR2 as ANQGSEA. After removal of 7 bases from V and 0 bases from J, the junction contained 5 bases not matched to a gene. The CDR3: CSARTGANTGELFF. The CDR3 DNA reads as TGCAGCGCAAGGACAGGCGCGAACACCGGGGAGCTGTTTTTT.

J is TRBJ1-6 and V is TRBV30; TRBD1 is a possible D gene (6 bases). Germline-derived CDR1 and CDR2 are GTSNPN and SVGIG (reference sequence). This CDR3 is 12 amino acids long. Trimming shortened V by 4 bases and J by 12 bases, and 13 bases separated the two germline ends. For the CDR3, the DNA is TGTGCCTGGACGCTTCAGACAGGACCCCTCCACTTT. Translating it yields CAWTLQTGPLHF. Drawing the rest from reference TRBV30 and TRBJ1-6, the complete variable domain is SQTIHQWPATLVQPVGSPLSLECTVEGTSNPNLYWYRQAAGRGLQLLFYSVGIGQISSEVPQNLSASRPQDRQFILSSKKLLLSDSGFYLCAWTLQTGPLHFGNGTRLTVT.

The rearrangement joins TRBV30 to TRBJ1-2; tentative D call: TRBD1 (6 bases). The CDR3 has 11 amino acids. V was trimmed by 1 base and J by 7 bases, leaving 7 bases between them. CDR1 and CDR2 (germline): GTSNPN, SVGIG (reference sequence). The CDR3 bases are TGTGCCTGGAGTGGGGGGGCTGGCTACACCTTC. It codes for CAWSGGAGYTF.

CDR3 amino acids: CATGRRDTQYF. The CDR3 region has the DNA TGTGCCACCGGCCGGAGGGATACGCAGTATTTT. The chain combines TRBV15 with TRBJ2-3, with a weak D call TRBD2 (5 bases). The germline V gene encodes CDR1 LNHNV and CDR2 YYDKDF (reference sequence). V dropped 8 bases and J dropped 6 bases, with 9 bases sitting between them. The CDR3 is 11 residues long.

The chain joins TRBV27 to TRBJ1-6; D unresolved. The length of the CDR3 is 13 residues. V was trimmed by 1 base and J by 8 bases, leaving 6 bases between them. Germline CDR1 and CDR2: MNHEY and SMNVEV (reference sequence). CDR3 nucleotides: TGTGCCAGCAGTTTATTCCGGGATTCACCCCTCCACTTT. Amino acid sequence: CASSLFRDSPLHF.

The chain is built from TRBV30 and TRBJ2-5; D ambiguous. The V end lost 8 bases, the J end lost 1 base, and 11 bases lay between the germline ends. The CDR3 loop spans 12 amino acids. Germline-derived CDR1 and CDR2 are GTSNPN and SVGIG (reference sequence). The CDR3 protein is CAHGPIQETQYF. The CDR3 DNA sequence: TGTGCCCACGGTCCAATCCAAGAGACCCAGTACTTC.

The rearrangement uses TRBV3-1 and TRBJ2-6; the D is unclear. CDR1 and CDR2 from the germline V gene are LGHDT and YNNKEL (reference sequence). Trimming cost V 2 bases and J 1 base, with 18 bases left between them. The length of the CDR3 is 19 residues. The CDR3 here is CASSQFPGHISSGANVLTF. The CDR3 region has the DNA TGTGCCAGCAGCCAATTTCCGGGCCACATCTCTTCTGGGGCCAACGTCCTGACTTTC.